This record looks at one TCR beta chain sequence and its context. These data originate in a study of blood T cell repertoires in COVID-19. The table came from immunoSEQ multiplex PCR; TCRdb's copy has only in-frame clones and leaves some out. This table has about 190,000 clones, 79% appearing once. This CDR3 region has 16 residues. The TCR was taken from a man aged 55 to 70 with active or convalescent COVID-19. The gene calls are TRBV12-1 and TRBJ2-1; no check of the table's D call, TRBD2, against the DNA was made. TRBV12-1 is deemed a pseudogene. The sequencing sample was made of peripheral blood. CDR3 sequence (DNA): TGTGCCAGCAGCCCCCCCCGACTAGCAGAATACAATGAGCAGTTCTTC. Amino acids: CASSPPRLAEYNEQFF.